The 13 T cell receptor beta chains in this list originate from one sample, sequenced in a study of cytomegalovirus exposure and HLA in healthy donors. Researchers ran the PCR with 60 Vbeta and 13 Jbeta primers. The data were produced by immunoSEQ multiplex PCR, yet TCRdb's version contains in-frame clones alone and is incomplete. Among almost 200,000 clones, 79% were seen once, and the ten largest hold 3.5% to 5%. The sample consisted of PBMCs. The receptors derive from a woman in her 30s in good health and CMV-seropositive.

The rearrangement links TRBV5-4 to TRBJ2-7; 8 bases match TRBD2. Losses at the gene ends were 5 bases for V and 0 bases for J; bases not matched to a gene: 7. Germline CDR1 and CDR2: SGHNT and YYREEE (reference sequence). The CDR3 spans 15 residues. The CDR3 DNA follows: TGTGCCAGCAGAACTAGCGGATCACCCTCCTACGAGCAGTACTTC. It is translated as CASRTSGSPSYEQYF.

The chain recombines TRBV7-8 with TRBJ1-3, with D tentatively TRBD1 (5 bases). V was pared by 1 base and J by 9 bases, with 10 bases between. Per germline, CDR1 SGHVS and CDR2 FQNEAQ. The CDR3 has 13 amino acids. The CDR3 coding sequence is TGTGCCAGCAGCTTAGATCAGGGAGGCACCATATATTTT. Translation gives CASSLDQGGTIYF.

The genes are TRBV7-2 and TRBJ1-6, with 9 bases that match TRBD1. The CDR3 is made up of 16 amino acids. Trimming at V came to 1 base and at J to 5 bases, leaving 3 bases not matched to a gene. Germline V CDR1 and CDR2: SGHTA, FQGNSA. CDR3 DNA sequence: TGTGCCAGCAGCTTAGAGGGGACAGGGAATAATTCACCCCTCCACTTT. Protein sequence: CASSLEGTGNNSPLHF.

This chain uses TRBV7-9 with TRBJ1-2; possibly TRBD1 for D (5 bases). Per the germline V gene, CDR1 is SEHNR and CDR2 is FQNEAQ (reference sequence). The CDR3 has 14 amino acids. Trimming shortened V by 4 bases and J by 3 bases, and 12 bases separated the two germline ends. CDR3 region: CASSSVGGDYGYTF. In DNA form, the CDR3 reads TGTGCCAGCAGCTCCGTGGGGGGGGACTATGGCTACACCTTC.

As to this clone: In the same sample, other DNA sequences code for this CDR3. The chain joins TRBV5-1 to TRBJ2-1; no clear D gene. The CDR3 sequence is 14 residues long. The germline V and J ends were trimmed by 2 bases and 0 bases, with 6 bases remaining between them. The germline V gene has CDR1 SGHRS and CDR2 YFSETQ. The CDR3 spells CASSFSGSYNEQFF. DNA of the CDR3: TGCGCCAGCAGCTTCTCAGGCTCCTACAATGAGCAGTTCTTC.

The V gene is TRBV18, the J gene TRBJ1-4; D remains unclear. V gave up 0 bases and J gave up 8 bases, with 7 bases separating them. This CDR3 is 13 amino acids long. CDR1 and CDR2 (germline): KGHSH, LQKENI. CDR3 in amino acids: CASSPPSREKLFF. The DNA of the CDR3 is TGTGCCAGCTCACCACCGTCGAGGGAAAAACTGTTTTTT.

DNA of the CDR3: TGTGCCAGCGGGCCAGGCCTGCGCTATGGCTACACCTTC. Amino acids: CASGPGLRYGYTF. The V call is TRBV6-1, the J call TRBJ1-2; D unclear. The CDR3 length is 13 residues. Germline V lookup: CDR1 MNHNS, CDR2 SASEGT. Between the trimmed V and J ends, which lost 8 bases and 4 bases, there was a span of 14 bases.

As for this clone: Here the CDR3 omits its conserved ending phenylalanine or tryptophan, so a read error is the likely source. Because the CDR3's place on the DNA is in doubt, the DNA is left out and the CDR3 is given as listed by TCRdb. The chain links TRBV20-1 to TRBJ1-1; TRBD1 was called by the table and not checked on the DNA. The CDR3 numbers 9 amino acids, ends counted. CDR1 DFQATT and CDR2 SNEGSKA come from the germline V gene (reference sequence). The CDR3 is CSARDARAL.

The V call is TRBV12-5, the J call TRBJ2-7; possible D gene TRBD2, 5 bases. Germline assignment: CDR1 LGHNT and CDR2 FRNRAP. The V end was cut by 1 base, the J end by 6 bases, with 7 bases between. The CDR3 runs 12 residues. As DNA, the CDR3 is TGTGCTAGTGGTTTGGCCCGGGGCGAGCAGTACTTC. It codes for CASGLARGEQYF.

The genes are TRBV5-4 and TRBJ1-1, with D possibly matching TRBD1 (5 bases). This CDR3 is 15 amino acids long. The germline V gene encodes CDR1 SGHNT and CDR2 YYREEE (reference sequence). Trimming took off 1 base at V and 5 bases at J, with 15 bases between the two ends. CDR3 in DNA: TGTGCCAGCAGCTTGATGTTTAGGGGTGTAACTGAAGCTTTCTTT. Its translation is CASSLMFRGVTEAFF.

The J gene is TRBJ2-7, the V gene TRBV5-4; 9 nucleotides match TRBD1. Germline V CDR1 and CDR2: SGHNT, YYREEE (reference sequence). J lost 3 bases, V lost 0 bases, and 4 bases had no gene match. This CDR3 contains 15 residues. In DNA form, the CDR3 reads TGTGCCAGCAGCTTGGGACAGGGGGAATTCTACGAGCAGTACTTC. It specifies CASSLGQGEFYEQYF.

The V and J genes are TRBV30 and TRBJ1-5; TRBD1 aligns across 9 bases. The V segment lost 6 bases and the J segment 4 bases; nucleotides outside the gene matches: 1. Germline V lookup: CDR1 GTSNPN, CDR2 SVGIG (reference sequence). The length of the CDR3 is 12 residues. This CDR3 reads CACGQGNQPQHF. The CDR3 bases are TGTGCCTGTGGACAGGGGAATCAGCCCCAGCATTTT.

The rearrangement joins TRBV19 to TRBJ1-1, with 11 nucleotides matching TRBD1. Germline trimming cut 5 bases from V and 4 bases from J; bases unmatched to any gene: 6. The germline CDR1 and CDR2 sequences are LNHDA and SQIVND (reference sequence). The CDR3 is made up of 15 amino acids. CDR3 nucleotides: TGTGCCAGTAGTCCATCCGGGACAGGGGGCACTGAAGCTTTCTTT. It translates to CASSPSGTGGTEAFF.